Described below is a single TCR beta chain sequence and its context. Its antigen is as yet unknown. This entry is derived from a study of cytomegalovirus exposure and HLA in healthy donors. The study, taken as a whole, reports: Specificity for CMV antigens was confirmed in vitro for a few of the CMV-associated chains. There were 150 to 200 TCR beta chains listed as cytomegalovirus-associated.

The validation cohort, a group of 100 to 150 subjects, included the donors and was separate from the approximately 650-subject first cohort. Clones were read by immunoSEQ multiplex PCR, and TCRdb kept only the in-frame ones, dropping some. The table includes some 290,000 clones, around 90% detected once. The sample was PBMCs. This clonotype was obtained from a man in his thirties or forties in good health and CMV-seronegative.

The CDR3 DNA is TGTGCCAGCAGCGCAGACCGGGATCCCAACTATGGCTACACCTTC. Translated: CASSADRDPNYGYTF. This chain uses TRBV5-6 with TRBJ1-2, with no clear D. Between the trimmed V and J ends, which lost 4 bases and 2 bases, there was a span of 15 bases. The CDR3 totals 15 residues. Per germline, CDR1 SGHDT and CDR2 YYEEEE.